A single sample gave rise to the 8 T cell receptor beta chains below, sequenced in a study of T cell responses to AZD1222 COVID-19 vaccine. TCRdb's table, derived via immunoSEQ multiplex PCR, lists solely in-frame clones and lacks some. This sample carries 140,000 to 150,000 clones, 80% to 90% of them seen once, and the ten largest clones take 7.5% to 8.5%. The sequencing here drew on peripheral blood, taken on day 0 of AZD1222 vaccination. The origin of the receptors is an adult in good health.

The genes are TRBV14 and TRBJ1-1; D gene ambiguous. Germline V gives CDR1 SGHDN, CDR2 FVKESK. This CDR3 has 14 amino acids. V lost 4 bases and J 3 bases, leaving 12 bases between the germline ends. This CDR3 reads CASSPVGSYTEAFF. CDR3 coding DNA: TGTGCCAGCAGCCCCGTTGGCAGCTACACTGAAGCTTTCTTT.

The rearrangement links TRBV29-1 to TRBJ1-5; a weak D match, TRBD1 (6 bases). V was pared by 7 bases and J by 3 bases, with 10 bases between. CDR3 length: 12 amino acids. The V gene's germline CDR1 is SQVTM and CDR2 ANQGSEA. CDR3 loop: CSAGQLNQPQHF. The CDR3 region has the DNA TGCAGCGCCGGACAGCTCAATCAGCCCCAGCATTTT.

The V call is TRBV7-2, the J call TRBJ1-4; D perhaps matches TRBD1 (6 bases). The germline CDR1 and CDR2 sequences are SGHTA and FQGNSA. The CDR3 spans 15 residues. Trimming removed 6 bases at V and 9 bases at J, with 20 bases between. The CDR3 DNA sequence: TGTGCCAGCAGGCCAACACAGGGAGTCAATCAAAAACTGTTTTTT. Translated: CASRPTQGVNQKLFF.

The gene calls are TRBV10-3 and TRBJ1-3; TRBD1 might be the D (6 bases). This CDR3 comprises 12 residues. The V end was cut by 10 bases, the J end by 2 bases, with 9 bases between. Germline lookup yields CDR1 ENHRY and CDR2 SYGVKD. This CDR3 is CATYRAGNTIYF. The CDR3 nucleotides read TGTGCCACCTACAGGGCTGGAAACACCATATATTTT.

The rearrangement joins TRBV3-1 (or the pseudogene TRBV3-2) to TRBJ2-1; D call uncertain. Trimming removed 0 bases at V and 6 bases at J, with 6 bases between. CDR1 is LGHDT and CDR2 is YNNKEL in the germline V gene (reference sequence). This CDR3 is 13 amino acids long. CDR3 in DNA: TGTGCCAGCAGCCAAGAGCTCTCCAATGAGCAGTTCTTC. This encodes CASSQELSNEQFF.

Comment on this clone: An end of the junction differs from the germline gene, which may be a read error. The V and J genes are TRBV7-7 and TRBJ2-2, with 7 bases fitting TRBD1. Germline V gene data show CDR1 as SSHAT and CDR2 as FNYEAQ (reference sequence). CDR3 length equals 15 residues. The CDR3 region is CASSSGQHNTGELFF. The CDR3 region has the DNA TGTGCTAGCAGCTCGGGACAGCATAACACCGGGGAGCTGTTTTTT.

V gene TRBV5-1 combines with J gene TRBJ2-3; 12 nucleotides agree with TRBD2. J gave up 4 bases and V 4 bases, and 10 bases lay outside the gene matches. Germline CDR1 is SGHRS and CDR2 is YFSETQ. The CDR3 has 17 amino acids. In DNA form, the CDR3 reads TGCGCCAGCAGCGCCGCGACTAGCGGGAGCGGGGCAGATACGCAGTATTTT. It codes for CASSAATSGSGADTQYF.

The V call is TRBV5-4, the J call TRBJ2-1, with D hard to call. The V and J ends lost 4 bases and 0 bases respectively, with 14 bases between them. Germline values: CDR1 SGHNT, CDR2 YYREEE (reference sequence). This CDR3 spans 16 amino acids. CDR3 protein: CASSTASKSSYNEQFF. DNA for the CDR3: TGTGCCAGCAGCACAGCCAGTAAGAGCTCCTACAATGAGCAGTTCTTC.